This T cell receptor beta chain is drawn from a study of radiotherapy plus CTLA-4 blockade in lung cancer. Study-wide results and limits: Blood saw expansion of tumor-derived TCR clones after radiotherapy plus ipilimumab. Strongest reported response predictors: early blood clone changes and post-radiation interferon-beta.

Notes on this clone: Its antigen is currently unknown. The sample holds other DNA sequences that translate to the same CDR3.

The table came from immunoSEQ multiplex PCR; TCRdb's copy has only in-frame clones and leaves some out. The sample carries 25,000 to 35,000 clones, around 73% recorded once. With V trimmed by 3 bases and J by 2 bases, 0 bases remained unmatched. The CDR3 has 13 amino acids. Germline lookup yields CDR1 SGHDN and CDR2 FVKESK. Alongside CTLA-4 blockade with ipilimumab, patients with chemo-refractory metastatic non-small-cell lung cancer received focal radiation. The chain joins TRBV14 to TRBJ1-2; TRBD1 agrees at 7 bases. The sequences come from peripheral blood, collected from a patient treated with radiotherapy plus ipilimumab. The sequence derives from a human donor with non-small cell lung cancer who had stable disease on radiotherapy plus ipilimumab. The CDR3 nucleotides read TGTGCCAGCAGCCAGGACAGGAACTATGGCTACACCTTC. It codes for CASSQDRNYGYTF.